What follows are 24 T cell receptor beta chains derived from one specimen sequenced in a study of blood T cell repertoires in COVID-19. Generated by immunoSEQ multiplex PCR, the TCRdb table keeps only in-frame clones and is missing some. Of about 140,000 clones listed, less than 80% were seen once; the top ten hold 3.5% to 5%. Sequencing was carried out using peripheral blood. The source of these receptors is a woman older than 75 with active or convalescent COVID-19.

The chain uses TRBV6-5 and TRBJ1-1; TRBD1 aligns across 10 bases. Germline lookup yields CDR1 MNHEY and CDR2 SVGAGI. This CDR3 is 15 amino acids long. The V and J ends lost 0 bases and 6 bases, in that order; junction bases with no gene match: 4. CDR3 DNA sequence: TGTGCCAGCAGTTACTCGGACAGGGGGGGCGCTGAAGCTTTCTTT. As protein: CASSYSDRGGAEAFF.

The chain uses TRBV7-2 and TRBJ1-2, with D possibly matching TRBD1 (5 bases). The CDR3 length is 13 residues. Per the germline V gene, CDR1 is SGHTA and CDR2 is FQGNSA. Trimming cost V 4 bases and J 8 bases, with 14 bases left between them. CDR3: CASSSRGGPGYTF. The CDR3 bases are TGTGCCAGCAGCTCAAGGGGAGGCCCCGGCTACACCTTC.

The chain uses TRBV3-1 (or the pseudogene TRBV3-2) and TRBJ2-3, with D possibly being TRBD2 (7 bases). Germline CDR1 is LGHDT and CDR2 is YNNKEL (reference sequence). The V and J ends lost 4 bases and 6 bases respectively, with 17 bases between them. This CDR3 comprises 15 residues. CDR3 coding DNA: TGTGCCAGCAGCCCCATGTTGGGAGGGGGGGATACGCAGTATTTT. Translated: CASSPMLGGGDTQYF.

The rearrangement links TRBV20-1 to TRBJ1-3; 7 bases match TRBD1. The CDR3 is made up of 16 amino acids. Trimming cost V 3 bases and J 2 bases; bases outside gene matches: 10. CDR1 DFQATT and CDR2 SNEGSKA come from the germline V gene (reference sequence). CDR3 sequence (DNA): TGCAGTGCTAGTACGAGGAGAACAGGGGCTGGAAACACCATATATTTT. This gives the protein CSASTRRTGAGNTIYF.

The V gene is TRBV27, the J gene TRBJ2-1; perhaps TRBD2 as D (6 bases). The V and J ends lost 4 bases and 4 bases respectively, with 14 bases between them. Germline CDR1 is MNHEY and CDR2 is SMNVEV (reference sequence). CDR3 size: 15 residues. CDR3 protein: CASSSWTEGYNEQFF. CDR3 nucleotides: TGTGCCAGCAGTTCATGGACGGAGGGGTACAATGAGCAGTTCTTC.

This clone was counted a few times. This chain uses TRBV30 with TRBJ2-5; 11 bases agree with TRBD1. With 2 bases clipped from V and 5 bases from J, the junction kept 7 bases outside the gene matches. Germline-derived CDR1 and CDR2 are GTSNPN and SVGIG (reference sequence). This CDR3 region has 15 residues. Here the CDR3 reads CAWSLGTGGSETQYF. CDR3 DNA: TGTGCCTGGAGTCTCGGGACAGGGGGTAGCGAGACCCAGTACTTC.

The J gene is TRBJ2-7, the V gene TRBV19; D may be TRBD2 (5 bases). Trimming left V 1 base short and J 7 bases short, with 14 bases between. Germline CDR1 is LNHDA and CDR2 is SQIVND (reference sequence). The CDR3 is 14 residues long. CDR3 in DNA: TGTGCCAGTAGTATAGTAGGCGATTCGGGGGAGCAGTACTTC. Translation gives CASSIVGDSGEQYF. The variable domain in full, completed from reference TRBV19 and TRBJ2-7, reads DGGITQSPKYLFRKEGQNVTLSCEQNLNHDAMYWYRQDPGQGLRLIYYSQIVNDFQKGDIAEGYSVSREKKESFPLTVTSAQKNPTAFYLCASSIVGDSGEQYFGPGTRLTVT.

The chain recombines TRBV5-1 with TRBJ2-3; maybe TRBD1 (5 bases). The V gene's germline CDR1 is SGHRS and CDR2 YFSETQ. This CDR3 is built from 14 residues. V dropped 0 bases and J dropped 2 bases, with 7 bases sitting between them. This CDR3 reads CASSLGQITDTQYF. The CDR3 region has the DNA TGCGCCAGCAGCTTGGGACAGATCACAGATACGCAGTATTTT. Filled out from reference TRBV5-1 and TRBJ2-3, the complete variable domain reads KAGVTQTPRYLIKTRGQQVTLSCSPISGHRSVSWYQQTPGQGLQFLFEYFSETQRNKGNFPGRFSGRQFSNSRSEMNVSTLELGDSALYLCASSLGQITDTQYFGPGTRLTVL.

A single count supports this clone. The chain links TRBV28 to TRBJ1-4, with D uncertain. Germline loops: CDR1 MDHEN, CDR2 SYDVKM. The V and J ends lost 6 bases and 0 bases respectively, with 11 bases between them. This CDR3 has 15 amino acids. The DNA for the CDR3 is TGTGCCAGCAGCGCTGGCAGTGCAACTAATGAAAAACTGTTTTTT. Protein product: CASSAGSATNEKLFF.

The chain uses TRBV28 and TRBJ2-3; D not resolved. The CDR3 loop spans 16 amino acids. Trimming took 1 base from V and 0 from J, leaving 11 bases between them. Germline V CDR1 and CDR2: MDHEN, SYDVKM. The CDR3 protein is CASSLLTRSSTDTQYF. The CDR3 DNA follows: TGTGCCAGCAGTTTATTGACAAGATCTAGCACAGATACGCAGTATTTT. Using reference TRBV28 and TRBJ2-3 for the parts outside the CDR3, the full variable domain is DVKVTQSSRYLVKRTGEKVFLECVQDMDHENMFWYRQDPGLGLRLIYFSYDVKMKEKGDIPEGYSVSREKKERFSLILESASTNQTSMYLCASSLLTRSSTDTQYFGPGTRLTVL.

The CDR3, as DNA: TGTGCCTGGAGTGGAGACAGGGCGTACGAGCAGTACTTC. Its translation: CAWSGDRAYEQYF. The gene calls are TRBV30 and TRBJ2-7, with 7 bases aligning to TRBD1. Trimming at V came to 1 base and at J to 4 bases, leaving 4 bases not matched to a gene. This CDR3 has 13 amino acids. CDR1 and CDR2 from the germline V gene are GTSNPN and SVGIG (reference sequence).

This clone has more than one count but fewer than ten. The CDR3 DNA sequence: TGTGCCAGCAGTCTACAGACCGGTAATGAAAAACTGTTTTTT. This codes for CASSLQTGNEKLFF. The chain has TRBV2 and TRBJ1-4, with D unresolved. Germline lookup yields CDR1 SNHLY and CDR2 FYNNEI. Trimming took off 5 bases at V and 4 bases at J, with 11 bases between the two ends. The CDR3 covers 14 residues.

The chain combines TRBV28 with TRBJ2-7; TRBD2 aligns across 13 bases. Looked up from germline, CDR1 is MDHEN and CDR2 is SYDVKM. V gave up 6 bases and J gave up 6 bases; unmatched junction bases: 11. The CDR3 is made up of 16 amino acids. Here the CDR3 reads CASSPAPGLAGPEQYF. CDR3 sequence (DNA): TGTGCCAGCAGCCCGGCTCCGGGACTAGCGGGGCCCGAGCAGTACTTC.

This chain uses TRBV5-1 with TRBJ1-2; D is unresolved. The V end lost 3 bases, the J end lost 8 bases, and 11 bases lay between the germline ends. The CDR3 covers 12 residues. CDR1 is SGHRS and CDR2 is YFSETQ in the germline V gene. CDR3 coding DNA: TGCGCCAGCAGCTATGACAAAACCGGCTACACCTTC. Translation: CASSYDKTGYTF.

The CDR3: CASSPDKLNRGNQPQHF. In DNA form, the CDR3 reads TGTGCCAGCAGTCCTGACAAGTTAAACAGGGGCAATCAGCCCCAGCATTTT. The chain carries TRBV27 and TRBJ1-5; D may be TRBD1 (6 bases). The CDR3 runs 17 residues. V shed 5 bases and J shed 2 bases, with 19 bases lying between them. Per germline, CDR1 MNHEY and CDR2 SMNVEV (reference sequence).

The chain employs TRBV7-3 and TRBJ2-1; D not certain. Between the trimmed V and J ends, which lost 5 bases and 5 bases, there was a span of 13 bases. The germline gives CDR1 SGHTA, CDR2 FQGTGA. The CDR3 contains 14 residues. This CDR3 reads CASSPHQGDNEQFF. CDR3 sequence (DNA): TGTGCCAGCAGCCCACACCAAGGAGACAATGAGCAGTTCTTC.

CDR3 sequence: CASGFPPRTGQTSYGYTF. The CDR3 DNA sequence: TGTGCTAGTGGTTTCCCTCCCAGGACAGGGCAAACCTCCTATGGCTACACCTTC. This chain uses TRBV12-5 with TRBJ1-2, with 8 positions matching TRBD1. The junction had 16 bases not matched to a gene; V was cut back by 3 bases and J by 4 bases. CDR3 size: 18 residues. Germline V gene lookup returns CDR1 LGHNT and CDR2 FRNRAP.

The rearrangement joins TRBV30 to TRBJ1-3; perhaps TRBD1 as D (6 bases). CDR3 length equals 18 residues. V lost 7 bases, J lost 1 base, and 26 bases lay in between. From germline, CDR1 is GTSNPN and CDR2 SVGIG (reference sequence). CDR3 DNA sequence: TGTGCCTCCATCACCGGGACATCTTCGATTGATTCTGGAAACACCATATATTTT. Translation gives CASITGTSSIDSGNTIYF. Based on the CDR3 plus reference TRBV30 and TRBJ1-3, the full variable domain is SQTIHQWPATLVQPVGSPLSLECTVEGTSNPNLYWYRQAAGRGLQLLFYSVGIGQISSEVPQNLSASRPQDRQFILSSKKLLLSDSGFYLCASITGTSSIDSGNTIYFGEGSWLTVV.

By share of the sample, this clone is medium-sized. The chain is built from TRBV6-6 and TRBJ1-5, with D maybe TRBD1 (5 bases). The CDR3 runs 17 residues. The ends were cut back, 5 bases at V and 4 bases at J, with 21 bases in the middle. The germline V gene encodes CDR1 MNHNY and CDR2 SVGAGI (reference sequence). This CDR3 reads CASSLARGGGPNQPQHF. The CDR3 DNA follows: TGTGCCAGCAGTCTGGCGCGGGGCGGGGGACCAAATCAGCCCCAGCATTTT.

This chain connects TRBV19 to TRBJ2-7; D unclear. The CDR3 contains 11 residues. V lost 5 bases and J lost 6, with 8 bases in between. The germline gives CDR1 LNHDA, CDR2 SQIVND (reference sequence). The CDR3 sequence: CASSLGPEQYF. CDR3 DNA sequence: TGTGCCAGTAGTCTGGGCCCCGAGCAGTACTTC.

The rearrangement links TRBV15 to TRBJ2-3, with a possible D match to TRBD2 (7 bases). CDR3 length: 17 residues. Between the trimmed V and J ends, which lost 0 bases and 2 bases, there was a span of 15 bases. CDR1 is LNHNV, CDR2 YYDKDF, per germline (reference sequence). The CDR3 bases are TGTGCCACCAGCAGAGATCCGGCGGGGGCGCTCACAGATACGCAGTATTTT. This gives the protein CATSRDPAGALTDTQYF.

The chain carries TRBV2 and TRBJ1-4; unclear D gene. The germline V and J ends were trimmed by 2 bases and 0 bases, with 7 bases remaining between them. The germline V gene has CDR1 SNHLY and CDR2 FYNNEI. The CDR3 spans 15 residues. The CDR3 reads CASSESLTTNEKLFF. In DNA, the CDR3 is TGTGCCAGCAGTGAAAGCCTAACAACTAATGAAAAACTGTTTTTT.

The count of this clone is one. CDR3 sequence: CASSLVGSGGQSSYNEQFF. The CDR3 DNA reads TGTGCCAGCAGCTTAGTAGGTAGCGGGGGGCAGAGCTCCTACAATGAGCAGTTCTTC. The chain uses TRBV11-2 and TRBJ2-1; 10 nucleotides line up with TRBD2. The trim removed 1 base at V and 0 bases at J, leaving 9 bases unmatched. Germline CDR1 SGHAT, CDR2 FQNNGV. CDR3 length: 19 amino acids.

CDR3 in DNA: TGTGCCTGCCGACCGGGACTAGGGAGGGCAGATACGCAGTATTTT. It specifies CACRPGLGRADTQYF. The chain couples TRBV6-5 to TRBJ2-3; 8 nucleotides line up with TRBD2. This CDR3 contains 15 residues. V lost 11 bases, J lost 4 bases, and 14 bases stayed unmatched. Germline V gene lookup returns CDR1 MNHEY and CDR2 SVGAGI.